What follows are 2 T cell receptor beta chains derived from one specimen sequenced in a study of post-analysis software for immune sequencing data. Study findings and constraints: Roughly 5 TRBV segments (TRBV5-6, TRBV5-1 and TRBV20-1 among them) occurred more frequently in patients than in controls.

Built from TCR beta cDNA, the libraries had unique molecular identifiers in them. One entry per CDR3 protein, called by TCRdb with MiXCR from the PCR reads. Of approximately 730,000 distinct CDR3 sequences listed, just over 45% are singletons. Antigen specificity for these receptors is unknown. Sequenced: blood. These receptors originate from a girl aged 10 to 17 with multiple sclerosis.

The chain recombines TRBV9 with TRBJ2-4, with D perhaps TRBD2 (6 bases). The DNA end favors TRBJ2-5, so the J call may be wrong. Germline CDR1 SGDLS, CDR2 YYNGEE. This CDR3 spans 15 amino acids. CDR3: CASSAGGTWQETQYF. The DNA for the CDR3 is TGTGCCAGCAGCGCAGGCGGGACTTGGCAAGAGACCCAGTACTTC.

This chain connects TRBV29-1 to TRBJ2-7, with a possible D match to TRBD2 (5 bases). The better agreement between TRBJ2-5 and the DNA end casts doubt on the J call. This CDR3 has 12 amino acids. Germline-derived CDR1 and CDR2 are SQVTM and ANQGSEA. Here the CDR3 reads CSVVSRRETQYF. CDR3 nucleotide sequence: TGCAGCGTTGTGTCGAGGAGGGAGACCCAGTACTTC.